The 4 T cell receptor beta chains below come from one sample, sequenced in a study of T cell repertoires in cytomegalovirus infection. TCRdb independently ran MiXCR on the reads; one entry per CDR3 protein. The data show fewer than 350,000 distinct CDR3 sequences, over 7.5% seen once. Material: PBMCs. These receptor sequences come from a human donor in good health (CMV status not recorded). Some clones in this sample may be carry-over from other donors' samples.

This sequence joins TRBV12-3 or TRBV12-4 and TRBJ1-1; TRBD1 is a possible D gene (5 bases). V lost 6 bases to trimming and J lost 4 bases, with 15 bases between them. This CDR3 contains 14 residues. The CDR3 protein is CASSLKGRGTEAFF. As DNA, the CDR3 is TGTGCCAGCAGCCTGAAGGGGCGGGGCACTGAAGCTTTCTTT.

This clonotype was detected a few times. V is TRBV10-3 and J is TRBJ2-3; no clear D gene. The CDR3 covers 12 residues. V gave up 6 bases and J gave up 0 bases, with 4 bases separating them. Germline lookup yields CDR1 ENHRY and CDR2 SYGVKD. CDR3 loop: CAIRGSTDTQYF. The CDR3, as DNA: TGTGCCATCAGAGGCAGCACAGATACGCAGTATTTT.

This clonotype was seen repeatedly, ten times or more. V and J are TRBV7-8 and TRBJ1-1; D gene uncertain. There are 16 residues in the CDR3. Trimming cost V 5 bases and J 4 bases, with 20 bases left between them. The germline CDR1 and CDR2 sequences are SGHVS and FQNEAQ. The CDR3 region has the DNA TGTGCCAGCAGCAGTGCTAAACAGCCGCCCGTCACTGAAGCTTTCTTT. Translation gives CASSSAKQPPVTEAFF.

The chain couples TRBV15 to TRBJ2-1; D remains ambiguous. V lost 1 base, J lost 6 bases, and 1 base lay in between. Germline V gives CDR1 LNHNV, CDR2 YYDKDF (reference sequence). The CDR3 is made up of 11 amino acids. CDR3 amino acids: CATSRGNEQFF. The CDR3 bases are TGTGCCACCAGCAGAGGCAATGAGCAGTTCTTC.